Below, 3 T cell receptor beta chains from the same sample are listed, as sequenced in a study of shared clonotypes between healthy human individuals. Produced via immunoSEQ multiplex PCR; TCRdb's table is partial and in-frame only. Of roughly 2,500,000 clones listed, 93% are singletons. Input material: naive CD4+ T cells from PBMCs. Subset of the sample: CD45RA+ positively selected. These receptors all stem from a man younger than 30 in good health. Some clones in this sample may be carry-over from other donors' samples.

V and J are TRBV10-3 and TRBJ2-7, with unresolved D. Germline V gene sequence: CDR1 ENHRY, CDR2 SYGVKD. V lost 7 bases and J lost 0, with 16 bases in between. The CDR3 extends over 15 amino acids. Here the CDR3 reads CAITSELAHSYEQYF. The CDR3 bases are TGTGCCATCACTTCTGAGCTTGCTCACTCCTACGAGCAGTACTTC.

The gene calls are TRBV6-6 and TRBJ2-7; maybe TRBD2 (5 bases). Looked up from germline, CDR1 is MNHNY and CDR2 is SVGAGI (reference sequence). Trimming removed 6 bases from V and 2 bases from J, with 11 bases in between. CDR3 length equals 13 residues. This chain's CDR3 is CASSPDLTYEQYF. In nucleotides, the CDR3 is TGTGCCAGCAGCCCGGACTTAACCTACGAGCAGTACTTC.

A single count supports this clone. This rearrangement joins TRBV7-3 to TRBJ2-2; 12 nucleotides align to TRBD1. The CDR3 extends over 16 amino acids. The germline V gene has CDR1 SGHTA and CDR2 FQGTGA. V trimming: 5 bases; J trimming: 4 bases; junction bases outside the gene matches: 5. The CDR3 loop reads CASSPGQGATTGELFF. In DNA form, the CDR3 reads TGTGCCAGCAGCCCGGGACAGGGGGCGACCACCGGGGAGCTGTTTTTT.